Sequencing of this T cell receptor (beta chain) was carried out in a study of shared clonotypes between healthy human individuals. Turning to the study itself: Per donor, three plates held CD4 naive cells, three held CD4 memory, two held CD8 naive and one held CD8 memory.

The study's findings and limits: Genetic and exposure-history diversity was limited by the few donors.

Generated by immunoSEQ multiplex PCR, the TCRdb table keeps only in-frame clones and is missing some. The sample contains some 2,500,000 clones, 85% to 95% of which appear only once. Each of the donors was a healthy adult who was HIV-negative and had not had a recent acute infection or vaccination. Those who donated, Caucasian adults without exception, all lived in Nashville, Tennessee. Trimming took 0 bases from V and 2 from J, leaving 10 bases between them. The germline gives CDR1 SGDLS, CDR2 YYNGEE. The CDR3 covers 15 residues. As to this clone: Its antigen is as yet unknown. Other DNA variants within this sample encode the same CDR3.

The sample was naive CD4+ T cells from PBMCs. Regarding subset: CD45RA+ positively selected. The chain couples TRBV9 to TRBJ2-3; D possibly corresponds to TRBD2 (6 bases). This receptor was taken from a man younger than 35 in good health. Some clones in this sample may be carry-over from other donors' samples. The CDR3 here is CASSVAGGNTDTQYF. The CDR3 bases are TGTGCCAGCAGCGTAGCTGGGGGGAACACAGATACGCAGTATTTT.